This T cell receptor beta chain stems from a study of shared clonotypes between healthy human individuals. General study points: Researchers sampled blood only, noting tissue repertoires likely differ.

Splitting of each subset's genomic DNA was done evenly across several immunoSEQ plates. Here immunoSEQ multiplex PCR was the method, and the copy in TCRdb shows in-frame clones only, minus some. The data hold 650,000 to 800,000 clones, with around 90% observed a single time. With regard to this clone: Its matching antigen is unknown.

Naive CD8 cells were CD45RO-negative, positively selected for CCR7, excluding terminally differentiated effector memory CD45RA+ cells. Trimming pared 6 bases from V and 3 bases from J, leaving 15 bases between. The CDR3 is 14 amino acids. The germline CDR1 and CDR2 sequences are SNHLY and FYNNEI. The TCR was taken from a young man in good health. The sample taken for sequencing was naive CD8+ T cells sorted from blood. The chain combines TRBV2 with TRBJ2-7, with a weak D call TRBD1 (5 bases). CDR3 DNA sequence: TGTGCCAGCAGGGACAACCTCTTGGGCTACGAGCAGTACTTC. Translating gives CASRDNLLGYEQYF.